Following are 18 T cell receptor beta chains from one sample sequenced in a study of radiation and T cells in renal cell carcinoma. The treatment here: treatment-naive control, cytoreductive nephrectomy. The data were produced by immunoSEQ multiplex PCR, yet TCRdb's version contains in-frame clones alone and is incomplete. The sample consists of 23,000 or so clones, 55% to 70% of them appearing once. The sequencing here drew on tumor tissue, taken from a patient whose treatment was nephrectomy without radiotherapy. All receptors come from a man aged 35 to 55 with renal cell carcinoma.

This clone was detected only a few times. The chain couples TRBV19 to TRBJ1-2; D gene uncertain. Germline V gives CDR1 LNHDA, CDR2 SQIVND (reference sequence). V was shortened by 7 bases and J by 4 bases, with 13 bases between the two germline ends. The CDR3 consists of 13 residues. The CDR3 coding sequence is TGTGCCAGTATTCGGGGAGGAGGCTATGGCTACACCTTC. Translated, it gives CASIRGGGYGYTF.

The chain combines TRBV27 with TRBJ1-6; possibly TRBD1 for D (5 bases). Germline CDR1 is MNHEY and CDR2 is SMNVEV (reference sequence). The CDR3 consists of 13 residues. Deletions cut 8 bases from V and 6 bases from J, with 11 bases between. The chain's CDR3 is CASLGHPNSPLHF. In nucleotides, the CDR3 is TGTGCCAGCCTTGGACACCCTAATTCACCCCTCCACTTT.

V and J are TRBV18 and TRBJ1-2, with a weak D call TRBD1 (5 bases). The CDR3 has 15 residues. Germline CDR1 KGHSH, CDR2 LQKENI. Trimming shortened V by 3 bases and J by 4 bases, and 15 bases separated the two germline ends. CDR3 in amino acids: CASSPGTAGVYGYTF. DNA of the CDR3: TGTGCCAGCTCACCTGGGACGGCGGGGGTCTATGGCTACACCTTC.

On this clone: Sequence at one end of the junction differs from germline and may be a read error. This chain links TRBV5-4 with TRBJ2-5, with 9 bases matching TRBD1. The CDR3 is 14 amino acids. Germline loops: CDR1 SGHNT, CDR2 YYREEE (reference sequence). In DNA form, the CDR3 reads TGTGCCAGCAGCTTGGGACAGGGGGGAGAGACCCAATACTTC. It encodes CASSLGQGGETQYF.

The chain has TRBV5-1 and TRBJ2-1; 7 bases fit TRBD1. Losses at the gene ends were 0 bases for V and 2 bases for J; bases not matched to a gene: 2. This CDR3 region has 15 residues. Germline lookup yields CDR1 SGHRS and CDR2 YFSETQ. The CDR3 sequence: CASSLEGGTYNEQFF. As DNA, the CDR3 is TGCGCCAGCAGCTTGGAAGGGGGCACCTACAATGAGCAGTTCTTC.

This clone was observed a handful of times. The chain recombines TRBV10-2 with TRBJ1-2; D unresolved. The CDR3 is 14 residues long. Trimming left V 0 bases short and J 8 bases short, with 13 bases between. The germline V gene has CDR1 WSHSY and CDR2 SAAADI. The CDR3 spells CASSESVGTWGYTF. The CDR3 nucleotides read TGCGCCAGCAGTGAGTCCGTCGGAACCTGGGGCTACACCTTC.

This chain uses TRBV5-1 with TRBJ1-1; TRBD1 agrees at 8 bases. CDR3 length equals 15 residues. The J segment lost 1 base and the V segment lost 2 bases, leaving 4 bases of the junction unmatched. The V gene's germline CDR1 is SGHRS and CDR2 YFSETQ. CDR3 amino acids: CASSFQGAGNTEAFF. The CDR3 nucleotides are TGCGCCAGCAGCTTCCAGGGGGCCGGGAACACTGAAGCTTTCTTT.

V is TRBV30 and J is TRBJ2-3, with a tentative D call TRBD2 (6 bases). CDR1 and CDR2 (germline): GTSNPN, SVGIG (reference sequence). V lost 2 bases and J 5 bases, leaving 8 bases between the germline ends. The CDR3 runs 12 residues. The chain's CDR3 is CAWSPGLDTQYF. CDR3 coding DNA: TGTGCCTGGAGTCCGGGACTAGATACGCAGTATTTT.

The V and J genes are TRBV2 and TRBJ2-1, with D possibly matching TRBD1 (5 bases). The ends were cut back, 3 bases at V and 8 bases at J, with 20 bases in the middle. The CDR3 covers 16 residues. Germline V gene data show CDR1 as SNHLY and CDR2 as FYNNEI. The CDR3, as DNA: TGTGCCAGCAGTGACATGGCGTACAATAAGGGGTATGAGCAGTTCTTC. Its protein product is CASSDMAYNKGYEQFF.

The chain recombines TRBV5-1 with TRBJ2-3, with 9 bases that match TRBD1. CDR3 size: 15 residues. V dropped 3 bases and J dropped 2; count of bases not matched to a gene: 4. Germline CDR1 SGHRS, CDR2 YFSETQ. The CDR3 protein is CASSYRDRATDTQYF. CDR3 sequence (DNA): TGCGCCAGCAGCTACCGGGACAGGGCCACAGATACGCAGTATTTT.

This sequence joins TRBV11-2 and TRBJ2-5, with TRBD1 matching 8 bases. Per the germline V gene, CDR1 is SGHAT and CDR2 is FQNNGV. With 4 bases clipped from V and 5 bases from J, the junction kept 12 bases outside the gene matches. This CDR3 spans 16 amino acids. The CDR3 reads CASSYPRTGWGETQYF. CDR3 sequence (DNA): TGTGCCAGCAGCTACCCTAGGACAGGGTGGGGGGAGACCCAGTACTTC.

There are a few counts of this clone. The chain has TRBV7-9 and TRBJ1-2; D is possibly TRBD1 (6 bases). Trimming removed 5 bases at V and 6 bases at J, with 16 bases between. The CDR3 runs 14 residues. Germline V gene data show CDR1 as SEHNR and CDR2 as FQNEAQ (reference sequence). DNA for the CDR3: TGTGCCAGCAGCCCCGGGGGCGTGGAGAATGGCTACACCTTC. Encoded protein: CASSPGGVENGYTF.

As DNA, the CDR3 is TGTGCCAGCAGCTTAGGGGGGGTCAATCAGCCCCAGCATTTT. Its translation: CASSLGGVNQPQHF. This chain joins TRBV7-2 and TRBJ1-5, with D maybe TRBD1 (5 bases). The CDR3 sequence is 14 residues long. Germline CDR1 SGHTA, CDR2 FQGNSA. Trimming cost V 1 base and J 3 bases, with 7 bases left between them. The full variable domain, in which reference TRBV7-2 and TRBJ1-5 provide the parts outside the CDR3, is GAGVSQSPSNKVTEKGKDVELRCDPISGHTALYWYRQSLGQGLEFLIYFQGNSAPDKSGLPSDRFSAERTGGSVSTLTIQRTQQEDSAVYLCASSLGGVNQPQHFGDGTRLSIL.

V usage is TRBV6-1 and J usage is TRBJ1-5; D possibly corresponds to TRBD1 (5 bases). From germline, CDR1 is MNHNS and CDR2 SASEGT. The length of the CDR3 is 13 residues. V shed 7 bases and J shed 7 bases, with 14 bases lying between them. CDR3 in amino acids: CASTREVVQPQHF. CDR3 in DNA: TGTGCCAGCACCAGGGAGGTCGTGCAGCCCCAGCATTTT.

The chain carries TRBV10-3 and TRBJ1-1; D gene ambiguous. Trimming stripped 10 bases from V and 1 base from J, with 13 bases between. The CDR3 spans 13 residues. In germline, CDR1 is ENHRY, CDR2 SYGVKD. The DNA for the CDR3 is TGTGCCACCGCTTCCTCGGGGAACACTGAAGCTTTCTTT. Translation: CATASSGNTEAFF.

The V and J genes are TRBV25-1 and TRBJ1-1; D uncertain. The ends were cut back, 5 bases at V and 0 bases at J, with 16 bases in the middle. Germline CDR1 and CDR2: MGHDK and SYGVNS. CDR3 length: 16 residues. The CDR3 bases are TGTGCCAGCAGTCCCGCGGGCAGAGTTATGAACACTGAAGCTTTCTTT. As protein: CASSPAGRVMNTEAFF.

This clone has a handful of counts. This rearrangement joins TRBV5-1 to TRBJ2-2; the D is unclear. V was shortened by 7 bases and J by 1 base, with 8 bases between the two germline ends. The CDR3 length is 13 residues. Germline V gives CDR1 SGHRS, CDR2 YFSETQ. This CDR3 reads CASQEVNTGELFF. The DNA of the CDR3 is TGCGCCAGCCAAGAGGTGAACACCGGGGAGCTGTTTTTT.

The gene calls are TRBV14 and TRBJ2-4; D is undetermined. V gave up 1 base and J gave up 6 bases, with 4 bases separating them. Per germline, CDR1 SGHDN and CDR2 FVKESK. The CDR3 covers 12 residues. The CDR3 coding sequence is TGTGCCAGCAGCCAAGGGGGAAACATTCAGTACTTC. Its translation is CASSQGGNIQYF.